This TCR beta chain was profiled in a study of monozygotic twins with inflammatory bowel disease. TCRdb reprocessed the 5' RACE reads and stores each CDR3 protein as one record, lacking DNA. The sample has about 160,000 distinct CDR3 sequences. This CDR3 comprises 14 residues. Looked up from germline, CDR1 is SGHAT and CDR2 is FQNNGV. The genes are TRBV11-2 and TRBJ2-2. This receptor was identified in a human donor with ulcerative colitis or Crohn's disease, or a healthy co-twin of an affected twin (not recorded which). Material: blood. The CDR3 spells CASSLDRNTGELFF. Using reference TRBV11-2 and TRBJ2-2 for the parts outside the CDR3, the full variable domain is EAGVAQSPRYKIIEKRQSVAFWCNPISGHATLYWYQQILGQGPKLLIQFQNNGVVDDSQLPKDRFSAERLKGVDSTLKIQPAKLEDSAVYLCASSLDRNTGELFFGEGSRLTVL.